The 8 T cell receptor beta chains given below trace back to one sample, sequenced in a study of T cells after yellow fever vaccination. TCRdb redid the calling of the 5' RACE reads with MiXCR, one entry per CDR3 protein. The table includes under 300,000 distinct CDR3 sequences, roughly 13% detected once. Sequenced here: CD4+ T cells sorted from PBMCs, sampled 45 days after the yellow fever booster vaccination. All receptors come from a young man who received the YFV17D yellow fever vaccine.

This clonotype occurred a few times. This sequence joins TRBV5-1 and TRBJ2-2, with D perhaps assigned TRBD1 or TRBD2 (5 bases each). Deletions cut 2 bases from V and 4 bases from J, with 9 bases between. The CDR3 spans 14 residues. CDR1 and CDR2 from the germline V gene are SGHRS and YFSETQ. CDR3 in amino acids: CASSFTGLTGELFF. The DNA of the CDR3 is TGCGCCAGCAGCTTTACGGGGCTCACCGGGGAGCTGTTTTTT.

This clonotype appeared a few times. The chain carries TRBV24-1 and TRBJ2-1, with 10 positions matching TRBD2. V shed 1 base and J 6 bases; nucleotides not matched to a gene: 5. The CDR3 totals 16 residues. The V gene's germline CDR1 is KGHDR and CDR2 SFDVKD. The CDR3 region has the DNA TGTGCCACCAGTGATTTCGCTAGCGGGAGTTTCAATGAGCAGTTCTTC. This encodes CATSDFASGSFNEQFF.

The table lists this clonotype with a few counts. The chain is built from TRBV29-1 and TRBJ2-7, with a possible D match to TRBD2 (6 bases). Germline V gene data show CDR1 as SQVTM and CDR2 as ANQGSEA. This CDR3 is built from 13 residues. Between the trimmed V and J ends, which lost 4 bases and 2 bases, there was a span of 12 bases. In DNA form, the CDR3 reads TGCAGCGTTGGGGGGGAGCTGGCCTACGAGCAGTACTTC. As protein: CSVGGELAYEQYF.

This clonotype was detected a few times. Compared with germline, one end of the junction differs, possibly owing to a read error. This rearrangement joins TRBV7-7 to TRBJ2-3; D call uncertain. The CDR3 spans 14 residues. Germline-derived CDR1 and CDR2 are SSHAT and FNYEAQ (reference sequence). DNA of the CDR3: TGTGCTAGCAGCCCCGATTACCCCACAGATACGCAGTATTTT. It codes for CASSPDYPTDTQYF.

The rearrangement links TRBV29-1 to TRBJ2-7; D gene unclear. Germline values: CDR1 SQVTM, CDR2 ANQGSEA. The ends were cut back, 4 bases at V and 5 bases at J, with 15 bases in the middle. The CDR3 length is 13 residues. In DNA, the CDR3 is TGCAGCGTTGCGGCCCTGGTAGGGCACGAGCAGTACTTC. Translation gives CSVAALVGHEQYF.

The genes are TRBV29-1 and TRBJ1-5; D gene unclear. V was pared by 1 base and J by 10 bases, with 11 bases between. This CDR3 is built from 12 residues. The V gene's germline CDR1 is SQVTM and CDR2 ANQGSEA. The CDR3 DNA reads as TGCAGCGTTGAAGCGGGGATTTGCCCCCAGCATTTT. It codes for CSVEAGICPQHF.

This clonotype has more than one count but fewer than ten. This chain uses TRBV7-2 with TRBJ2-1; D is uncertain. CDR1 and CDR2 (germline): SGHTA, FQGNSA. The length of the CDR3 is 13 residues. V dropped 8 bases and J dropped 6 bases, with 14 bases sitting between them. The CDR3 coding sequence is TGTGCCAGCCTAACTTCTGCTGGCAATGAGCAGTTCTTC. Translated: CASLTSAGNEQFF. The whole variable domain, remainder taken from reference TRBV7-2 and TRBJ2-1, is GAGVSQSPSNKVTEKGKDVELRCDPISGHTALYWYRQSLGQGLEFLIYFQGNSAPDKSGLPSDRFSAERTGGSVSTLTIQRTQQEDSAVYLCASLTSAGNEQFFGPGTRLTVL.

This chain joins TRBV6-2 or TRBV6-3 and TRBJ2-2; unclear D gene. The CDR3 extends over 16 amino acids. Trimming cost V 2 bases and J 1 base, with 11 bases left between them. Germline CDR1 MNHEY, CDR2 SVGEGT. The chain's CDR3 is CASSYLPAENTGELFF. The CDR3 nucleotides read TGTGCCAGCAGTTACCTTCCTGCCGAGAACACCGGGGAGCTGTTTTTT.